The source of this T cell receptor beta chain is a study of CD8+CD57+ T cells in acquired aplastic anemia. It was patients with CD8+CD57+ cell expansion by flow cytometry who were chosen for sequencing. Genomic DNA, the template, was used for profiling of the TCR beta VDJ and CDR3. TCRdb reprocessed the reads with MiXCR, giving one entry per CDR3 protein. This sample has around 180,000 distinct CDR3 sequences; roughly 50% occur once, and the top ten carry approximately 12%. This TCR derives from a human donor with aplastic anemia. The sequenced material came from sorted CD4+, CD8+, or CD8+CD57+ T cells (not recorded which) from PBMCs.

The DNA of the CDR3 is TGTGCCATCGGGATTCGGGAGGGTCGGAGTGAAGCTTTCTTT. Translating it yields CAIGIREGRSEAFF. The rearrangement links TRBV10-3 to TRBJ1-1; D unresolved. Looked up from germline, CDR1 is ENHRY and CDR2 is SYGVKD. The CDR3 is 14 amino acids. The V gene lost 8 bases and the J gene lost 7 bases, with 20 bases spanning the gap.